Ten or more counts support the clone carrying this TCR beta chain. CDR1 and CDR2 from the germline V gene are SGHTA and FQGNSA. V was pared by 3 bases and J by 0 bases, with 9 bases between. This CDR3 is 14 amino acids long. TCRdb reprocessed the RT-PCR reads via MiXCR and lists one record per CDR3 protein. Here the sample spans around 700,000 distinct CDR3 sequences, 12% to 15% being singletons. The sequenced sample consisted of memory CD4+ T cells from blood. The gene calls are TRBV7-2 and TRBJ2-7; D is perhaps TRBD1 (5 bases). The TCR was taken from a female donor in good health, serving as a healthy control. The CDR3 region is CASSFQGHSYEQYF. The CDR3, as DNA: TGTGCCAGCAGCTTTCAGGGCCACTCCTACGAGCAGTACTTC.